Listed below are T cell receptor beta chains from one sample, sequenced in a study of cytomegalovirus exposure and HLA in healthy donors. TCRdb's table, derived via immunoSEQ multiplex PCR, lists solely in-frame clones and lacks some. Of about 85,000 clones listed, roughly 70% were seen once; the top ten hold about 2.1%. Material for sequencing was PBMCs. Receptors were obtained from a man younger than 40 in good health and CMV-seronegative. Each CDR3 is given with its conserved first and last residue. Each record gives: V gene, D gene, J gene, clone size, CDR3 DNA, CDR3 protein. The D gene is left open where the match is weak. Rows give clone size only sometimes, using once, few, many, or a class for an expanded clone.

V gene: TRBV6-5; D gene: NA; J gene: TRBJ1-1; clone size: NA; CDR3 DNA: TGTGCCAGCAGTTACGCTAGGATGAACACTGAAGCTTTCTTT; CDR3 protein: CASSYARMNTEAFF
V gene: TRBV27; D gene: TRBD2; J gene: TRBJ2-7; clone size: NA; CDR3 DNA: TGTGCCAGCGCCAGGACTAGCGGGGCCTCCTACGAGCAGTACTTC; CDR3 protein: CASARTSGASYEQYF
V gene: TRBV25-1; D gene: NA; J gene: TRBJ1-5; clone size: NA; CDR3 DNA: TGTGCCACCTCGGACGGGAACAATCAGCCCCAGCATTTT; CDR3 protein: CATSDGNNQPQHF
V gene: TRBV30; D gene: NA; J gene: TRBJ1-5; clone size: NA; CDR3 DNA: TGTGCCTGGAGCACAGATAGCAATCAGCCCCAGCATTTT; CDR3 protein: CAWSTDSNQPQHF
V gene: TRBV2; D gene: TRBD1; J gene: TRBJ2-7; clone size: NA; CDR3 DNA: TGTGCCAGCACGGGACAGAGCTACGAGCAGTACTTC; CDR3 protein: CASTGQSYEQYF
V gene: TRBV5-8; D gene: TRBD1; J gene: TRBJ1-2; clone size: once; CDR3 DNA: TGTGCCAGCAGTCTGGGGACAGGGAGTACCGGCTACACCTTC; CDR3 protein: CASSLGTGSTGYTF
V gene: TRBV15; D gene: NA; J gene: TRBJ1-5; clone size: NA; CDR3 DNA: TGTGCCACCAGCGCGGCTCTCAGCCAGCCCCAGCATTTT; CDR3 protein: CATSAALSQPQHF
V gene: TRBV30; D gene: NA; J gene: TRBJ2-4; clone size: NA; CDR3 DNA: TGTGCCTGGAGTGTACAAAAGGGAGCCGAAAACATTCAGTACTTC; CDR3 protein: CAWSVQKGAENIQYF
V gene: TRBV2; D gene: TRBD1; J gene: TRBJ1-1; clone size: NA; CDR3 DNA: TGTGCCAGCAGTCCCACAGGGGGCACTGAAGCTTTCTTT; CDR3 protein: CASSPTGGTEAFF
V gene: TRBV7-9; D gene: NA; J gene: TRBJ2-7; clone size: few; CDR3 DNA: TGTTCCAGCAGCAACACATACGAGCAGTACTTC; CDR3 protein: CSSSNTYEQYF
V gene: TRBV5-6; D gene: TRBD1; J gene: TRBJ1-4; clone size: few; CDR3 DNA: TGTGCCAGCAGCTTGGATAAGGGGGCGGATGAAAAACTGTTTTTT; CDR3 protein: CASSLDKGADEKLFF
V gene: TRBV7-2; D gene: TRBD1; J gene: TRBJ2-2; clone size: few; CDR3 DNA: TGTGCCAGCAGCTTAGCCGGGACAGCGAACACCGGGGAGCTGTTTTTT; CDR3 protein: CASSLAGTANTGELFF
V gene: TRBV27; D gene: TRBD2; J gene: TRBJ2-7; clone size: NA; CDR3 DNA: TGTGCCAGCAGTCTCCGAGGCCGGGAGGCGGCCTACGAGCAGTACTTC; CDR3 protein: CASSLRGREAAYEQYF
V gene: TRBV29-1; D gene: TRBD1; J gene: TRBJ1-2; clone size: NA; CDR3 DNA: TGCAGCGTTGAAGCCGGGACAGGGGGCTCTCGCTACACCTTC; CDR3 protein: CSVEAGTGGSRYTF
V gene: TRBV19; D gene: TRBD2; J gene: TRBJ2-1; clone size: NA; CDR3 DNA: TGTGCCAGTAGTGTTAGCGGGGGCCTCTACAATGAGCAGTTCTTC; CDR3 protein: CASSVSGGLYNEQFF
V gene: TRBV10-2; D gene: TRBD1; J gene: TRBJ1-1; clone size: NA; CDR3 DNA: TGCGCCACTAGTGACAGGGGGGACACTGAAGCTTTCTTT; CDR3 protein: CATSDRGDTEAFF
V gene: TRBV19; D gene: NA; J gene: TRBJ2-2; clone size: NA; CDR3 DNA: TGTGCCAGCCATCTGGACAGAAACACCGGGGAGCTGTTTTTT; CDR3 protein: CASHLDRNTGELFF
V gene: TRBV5-6; D gene: TRBD1; J gene: TRBJ2-2; clone size: NA; CDR3 DNA: TGTGCCAGCAGCAAGAGGACAGGAGACACCGGGGAGCTGTTTTTT; CDR3 protein: CASSKRTGDTGELFF
V gene: TRBV6-5; D gene: NA; J gene: TRBJ1-6; clone size: NA; CDR3 DNA: TGTGCCAGCAGCCCCGAGGACAGATTTAATTCACCCCTCCACTTT; CDR3 protein: CASSPEDRFNSPLHF
V gene: TRBV30; D gene: NA; J gene: TRBJ1-2; clone size: NA; CDR3 DNA: TGTGCCTGGAGCAACAGCCTTAACTATGGCTACACCTTC; CDR3 protein: CAWSNSLNYGYTF
V gene: TRBV18; D gene: NA; J gene: TRBJ1-2; clone size: NA; CDR3 DNA: TGTGCCAGCTCACCATGGGGCGAAACTAACTATGGCTACACCTTC; CDR3 protein: CASSPWGETNYGYTF
V gene: TRBV27; D gene: NA; J gene: TRBJ1-2; clone size: NA; CDR3 DNA: TGTGCCAGTAGGCCTTGGGAGGCTAACTATGGCTACACCTTC; CDR3 protein: CASRPWEANYGYTF
V gene: TRBV27; D gene: NA; J gene: TRBJ1-4; clone size: NA; CDR3 DNA: TGTGCCAGCAGTTTGGCCGGGGCAACTAATGAAAAACTGTTTTTT; CDR3 protein: CASSLAGATNEKLFF
V gene: TRBV27; D gene: NA; J gene: TRBJ2-3; clone size: few; CDR3 DNA: TGTGCCAGCAGTTTCAGTCCAAACACAGATACGCAGTATTTT; CDR3 protein: CASSFSPNTDTQYF
V gene: TRBV10-3; D gene: TRBD1; J gene: TRBJ1-1; clone size: NA; CDR3 DNA: TGTGCCATCAGAGAACAGGGGGTCGGGAAGAACACTGAAGCTTTCTTT; CDR3 protein: CAIREQGVGKNTEAFF
V gene: TRBV5-4; D gene: TRBD2; J gene: TRBJ2-7; clone size: few; CDR3 DNA: TGTGCCAGCAGCTCCTTTGGGACTAGCGGCTACGAGCAGTACTTC; CDR3 protein: CASSSFGTSGYEQYF
V gene: TRBV10-3; D gene: NA; J gene: TRBJ2-7; clone size: NA; CDR3 DNA: TGTGCCATCAGTGAGTGGGGTCAGGGGATCAGGGAGCAGTACTTC; CDR3 protein: CAISEWGQGIREQYF
V gene: TRBV2; D gene: NA; J gene: TRBJ2-5; clone size: NA; CDR3 DNA: TGTGCCAGCAGTGGAACTAGCATGGAGACCCAGTACTTC; CDR3 protein: CASSGTSMETQYF
V gene: TRBV9; D gene: NA; J gene: TRBJ2-3; clone size: once; CDR3 DNA: TGTGCCAGCAGCGTAGGTATCGCGGGGAGCACAGATACGCAGTATTTT; CDR3 protein: CASSVGIAGSTDTQYF
V gene: TRBV4-2; D gene: NA; J gene: TRBJ2-2; clone size: NA; CDR3 DNA: TGTGCCAGCAGGGGCACCTCGACAGGGGAGCTGTTTTTT; CDR3 protein: CASRGTSTGELFF
V gene: TRBV7-7; D gene: TRBD1; J gene: TRBJ1-5; clone size: NA; CDR3 DNA: TGTGCTAGCAGCTTAGACAGGGATCAGCCCCAGCATTTT; CDR3 protein: CASSLDRDQPQHF
V gene: TRBV30; D gene: TRBD1; J gene: TRBJ2-2; clone size: NA; CDR3 DNA: TGTGCCTGGGGGACAGGGGGCACCGGGGAGCTGTTTTTT; CDR3 protein: CAWGTGGTGELFF
V gene: TRBV4-1; D gene: TRBD1; J gene: TRBJ1-5; clone size: once; CDR3 DNA: TGCGCCAGCAGCCAAGCACAGGGGTTAAATCAGCCCCAGCATTTT; CDR3 protein: CASSQAQGLNQPQHF
V gene: TRBV4-3; D gene: TRBD2; J gene: TRBJ2-6; clone size: NA; CDR3 DNA: TGCGCCAGCAGCCAAGAGAACCTGCGGGGGGCTGGGGCCAACGTCCTGACTTTC; CDR3 protein: CASSQENLRGAGANVLTF
V gene: TRBV7-9; D gene: TRBD1; J gene: TRBJ2-7; clone size: NA; CDR3 DNA: TGTGCCAGCAGGGGACAGGGAGCCTACGAGCAGTACTTC; CDR3 protein: CASRGQGAYEQYF
V gene: TRBV29-1; D gene: NA; J gene: TRBJ1-1; clone size: NA; CDR3 DNA: TGCAGCGCTCAAGCCTTGAACACTGAAGCTTTCTTT; CDR3 protein: CSAQALNTEAFF